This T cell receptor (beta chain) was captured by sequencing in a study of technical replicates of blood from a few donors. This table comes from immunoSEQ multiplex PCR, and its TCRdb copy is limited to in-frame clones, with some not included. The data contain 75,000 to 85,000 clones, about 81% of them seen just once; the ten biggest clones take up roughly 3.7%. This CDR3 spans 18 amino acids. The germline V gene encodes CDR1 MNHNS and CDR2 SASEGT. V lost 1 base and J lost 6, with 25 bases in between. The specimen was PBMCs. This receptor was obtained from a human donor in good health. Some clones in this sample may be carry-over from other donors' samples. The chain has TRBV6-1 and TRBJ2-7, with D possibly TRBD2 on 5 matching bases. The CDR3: CASSEVEGLRPLKGEQYF. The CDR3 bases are TGTGCCAGCAGTGAAGTAGAGGGATTGAGGCCGCTCAAGGGCGAGCAGTACTTC.